Following are 27 T cell receptor beta chains from one sample sequenced in a study of T cell repertoires in aging, cancer and after chemotherapy. Rearranged V-D-J TRB sequences were amplified with a mixed TRB-A/B primer pool. TCRdb reanalysed the multiplex PCR reads using MiXCR and keeps one entry per CDR3 protein. The table has roughly 3,100 distinct CDR3 sequences, about 20% seen once. TCR beta rearrangements were amplified from peripheral blood genomic DNA. The sample was blood. Source of these receptors: a human donor with a solid tumor.

The CDR3 region has the DNA TGTGCCAGTAGTATAGGGGCCTACAATGAGCAGTTCTTC. This codes for CASSIGAYNEQFF. The rearrangement joins TRBV19 to TRBJ2-1, with D uncertain. CDR3 size: 13 residues. CDR1 and CDR2 (germline): LNHDA, SQIVND (reference sequence). Trimming removed 1 base at V and 2 bases at J, with 3 bases between.

Only a few counts were recorded for this clonotype. The genes are TRBV6-5 and TRBJ1-3; D call uncertain. Germline values: CDR1 MNHEY, CDR2 SVGAGI. The CDR3 extends over 15 amino acids. V lost 4 bases, J lost 0 bases, and 10 bases lay in between. The chain's CDR3 is CASSSSLGSGNTIYF. The CDR3 DNA sequence: TGTGCCAGCAGTTCCTCCCTGGGCTCTGGAAACACCATATATTTT.

The CDR3 nucleotides read TGCAGTGCTAGGGCAAGAGAAGGGTTACGATGGAGAAATCAGCCCCAGCATTTT. Its protein product is CSARAREGLRWRNQPQHF. The V call is TRBV20-1, the J call TRBJ1-5, with unresolved D. Germline V gives CDR1 DFQATT, CDR2 SNEGSKA (reference sequence). CDR3 size: 18 residues. Trimming took off 3 bases at V and 4 bases at J, with 25 bases between the two ends.

This clonotype is labeled as medium-sized. The rearrangement links TRBV27 to TRBJ1-4; D is ambiguous. V was cut by 4 bases and J by 5 bases, with 11 bases left in between. The CDR3 loop spans 14 amino acids. Germline-derived CDR1 and CDR2 are MNHEY and SMNVEV (reference sequence). The CDR3 bases are TGTGCCAGCAGTTCGCCGTTGCGGAATGAAAAACTGTTTTTT. The encoded protein is CASSSPLRNEKLFF.

This clonotype counts as medium-sized (0.01 to 0.1%). The CDR3 sequence is CALPQGYQPQHF. The CDR3 DNA sequence: TGTGCCCTTCCCCAGGGTTATCAGCCCCAGCATTTT. The J gene is TRBJ1-5, the V gene TRBV6-4, with D possibly TRBD1 on 5 matching bases. The CDR3 sequence is 12 residues long. Trimming stripped 11 bases from V and 5 bases from J, with 13 bases between. CDR1 and CDR2 from the germline V gene are MRHNA and SNTAGT.

Comments on this clonotype: A single base separates this from a much larger clone, so it may be a read error. V gene TRBV7-9 combines with J gene TRBJ2-3; tentatively, D is TRBD1 (6 bases). The CDR3 contains 17 residues. In germline, CDR1 is SEHNR, CDR2 FQNEAQ (reference sequence). V gave up 1 base and J gave up 1 base, with 15 bases separating them. Written as DNA, the CDR3 is TGTGCCAGCAGCTTAGGCCTGACAGGCCGTCGCACAGATACGCAGTATTTT. Encoded protein: CASSLGLTGRRTDTQYF.

This clonotype was counted between two and nine times. The CDR3 DNA sequence: TGTGCCTGGGTCCAGGGGGGGGATAAAAACATTCAGTACTTC. This codes for CAWVQGGDKNIQYF. The chain links TRBV30 to TRBJ2-4; TRBD1 or TRBD2 may be the D gene (7 bases each). This CDR3 is built from 14 residues. Between the trimmed V and J ends, which lost 5 bases and 4 bases, there was a span of 15 bases. Germline loops: CDR1 GTSNPN, CDR2 SVGIG (reference sequence).

By share, this clonotype counts as medium-sized. The chain uses TRBV19 and TRBJ2-7; the D is unclear. CDR1 is LNHDA, CDR2 SQIVND, per germline (reference sequence). V gave up 9 bases and J gave up 0 bases, with 15 bases separating them. The CDR3 is made up of 14 amino acids. CDR3 nucleotide sequence: TGTGCCAGCAAGCCTGCGGTTAGCTCCTACGAGCAGTACTTC. Protein product: CASKPAVSSYEQYF.

The CDR3 spells CASSLRHTRAKNIQYF. The CDR3 nucleotides read TGTGCCAGCAGTTTACGGCACACCCGAGCCAAAAACATTCAGTACTTC. The chain has TRBV28 and TRBJ2-4; D is unresolved. V was shortened by 2 bases and J by 0 bases, with 11 bases between the two germline ends. Germline lookup yields CDR1 MDHEN and CDR2 SYDVKM. There are 16 residues in the CDR3.

In its sample, this clonotype is medium-sized (0.01 to 0.1%). This chain links TRBV7-3 with TRBJ1-3, with 7 bases that match TRBD1. The germline V gene has CDR1 SGHTA and CDR2 FQGTGA. This CDR3 has 16 residues. V lost 0 bases and J lost 0; bases outside the gene matches: 2. CDR3 amino acids: CASSLTGGSSGNTIYF. The CDR3 DNA reads TGTGCCAGCAGCTTAACAGGGGGCAGCTCTGGAAACACCATATATTTT. Complete variable domain (other parts from reference TRBV7-3 and TRBJ1-3): GAGVSQTPSNKVTEKGKYVELRCDPISGHTALYWYRQSLGQGPEFLIYFQGTGAADDSGLPNDRFFAVRPEGSVSTLKIQRTERGDSAVYLCASSLTGGSSGNTIYFGEGSWLTVV.

This clonotype was found a few times. The chain recombines TRBV5-5 with TRBJ2-3; weak D call: TRBD2 (5 bases). Between the trimmed V and J ends, which lost 0 bases and 0 bases, there was a span of 11 bases. Germline V gene data show CDR1 as SGHKS and CDR2 as YYEKEE (reference sequence). CDR3 length equals 16 residues. CDR3 sequence: CASSLGLAVSTDTQYF. In DNA, the CDR3 is TGTGCCAGCAGCTTGGGGCTAGCTGTCAGCACAGATACGCAGTATTTT.

Concerning this clonotype itself: This clone may be a read error of a much larger clone one base away. This chain connects TRBV19 to TRBJ2-1; 8 bases map to TRBD2. Germline values: CDR1 LNHDA, CDR2 SQIVND (reference sequence). The CDR3 has 14 amino acids. J gave up 10 bases and V 7 bases, and 12 bases lay outside the gene matches. The chain's CDR3 is CASNLRSGSGEQFF. The DNA of the CDR3 is TGTGCCAGTAACCTCCGCAGCGGGAGTGGCGAGCAGTTCTTC. The full variable domain, in which reference TRBV19 and TRBJ2-1 provide the parts outside the CDR3, is DGGITQSPKYLFRKEGQNVTLSCEQNLNHDAMYWYRQDPGQGLRLIYYSQIVNDFQKGDIAEGYSVSREKKESFPLTVTSAQKNPTAFYLCASNLRSGSGEQFFGPGTRLTVL.

By share, this clonotype counts as medium-sized. V is TRBV20-1 and J is TRBJ2-3, with unresolved D. CDR3 length: 12 residues. Germline loops: CDR1 DFQATT, CDR2 SNEGSKA (reference sequence). The V gene lost 4 bases and the J gene lost 5 bases, with 10 bases spanning the gap. CDR3 protein: CSATTVGDTQYF. In DNA form, the CDR3 reads TGCAGTGCTACGACGGTGGGAGATACGCAGTATTTT.

In this sample, this clonotype is medium-sized. The chain uses TRBV5-5 and TRBJ1-1; 8 nucleotides align to TRBD1. V shed 6 bases, J shed 5 bases, and the junction held 15 bases outside the gene matches. Germline V gene lookup returns CDR1 SGHKS and CDR2 YYEKEE (reference sequence). The CDR3 is 16 residues long. The CDR3: CASIPAPDRAITEAFF. For the CDR3, the DNA is TGTGCCAGCATCCCCGCACCGGACAGGGCGATTACTGAAGCTTTCTTT.

The rearrangement links TRBV6-5 to TRBJ1-1; no firm D call. Germline CDR1 reads MNHEY; CDR2 reads SVGAGI. V shed 4 bases and J shed 0 bases, with 6 bases lying between them. The CDR3 sequence is 13 residues long. The CDR3 reads CASSWDLNTEAFF. The DNA for the CDR3 is TGTGCCAGCAGTTGGGATCTGAACACTGAAGCTTTCTTT.

This chain connects TRBV7-9 to TRBJ2-3; D perhaps matches TRBD2 (5 bases). Germline values: CDR1 SEHNR, CDR2 FQNEAQ (reference sequence). The V end was cut by 5 bases, the J end by 0 bases, with 6 bases between. The CDR3 has 13 residues. For the CDR3, the DNA is TGTGCCAGCAGCAGGACTAGCACAGATACGCAGTATTTT. Translated: CASSRTSTDTQYF.

Worth noting for this clonotype: This may be a read error, as it is one base from a much larger clone. The CDR3, as DNA: TGTGCCAGTAGAGAGGACAAAGGCTACACCTTC. Encoded protein: CASREDKGYTF. The gene calls are TRBV19 and TRBJ1-2, with D perhaps matching TRBD1 (5 bases). Germline lookup yields CDR1 LNHDA and CDR2 SQIVND (reference sequence). The CDR3 consists of 11 residues. V lost 6 bases and J lost 8, with 10 bases in between.

V is TRBV7-2 and J is TRBJ2-3; D may be TRBD2 (6 bases). Germline-derived CDR1 and CDR2 are SGHTA and FQGNSA. CDR3 length equals 17 residues. The V gene lost 4 bases and the J gene lost 5 bases, with 22 bases spanning the gap. This CDR3 is CASSWAPPNGSRDTQYF. The CDR3, as DNA: TGTGCCAGCAGCTGGGCGCCTCCTAACGGGAGCCGAGATACGCAGTATTTT.

This clonotype was counted a few times. The chain recombines TRBV7-2 with TRBJ2-7; 7 positions match TRBD2. Germline assignment: CDR1 SGHTA and CDR2 FQGNSA. Trimming took 5 bases from V and 2 from J; bases not matched to a gene: 12. The CDR3 length is 16 residues. The CDR3 protein is CASSVGPREGPYEQYF. The CDR3 DNA follows: TGTGCCAGCAGCGTCGGGCCTAGGGAGGGCCCCTACGAGCAGTACTTC.

In its sample, this clonotype is medium-sized. V usage is TRBV19 and J usage is TRBJ2-1; TRBD1 matches at 9 bases. Trimming at V came to 4 bases and at J to 6 bases, leaving 10 bases not matched to a gene. CDR1 is LNHDA and CDR2 is SQIVND in the germline V gene (reference sequence). The CDR3 sequence is 16 residues long. This CDR3 reads CASSKLGTGLSNEQFF. Written as DNA, the CDR3 is TGTGCCAGTAGTAAGCTCGGGACAGGGCTGTCCAATGAGCAGTTCTTC.

This clonotype was seen a few times. This chain connects TRBV7-3 to TRBJ1-1; tentatively, D is TRBD1 (5 bases). CDR3 size: 13 residues. V gave up 4 bases and J gave up 4 bases, with 10 bases separating them. The germline V gene encodes CDR1 SGHTA and CDR2 FQGTGA. The CDR3 DNA reads TGTGCCAGCAGCTCATCAGGGTCCACTGAAGCTTTCTTT. Residues: CASSSSGSTEAFF.

The chain combines TRBV5-1 with TRBJ1-1, with TRBD1 matching 9 bases. Germline assignment: CDR1 SGHRS and CDR2 YFSETQ. The CDR3 runs 14 residues. The V and J ends lost 1 base and 6 bases, in that order; junction bases with no gene match: 4. CDR3 amino acids: CASSLKGQGSEAFF. The DNA of the CDR3 is TGCGCCAGCAGCTTGAAGGGACAGGGATCTGAAGCTTTCTTT.

The V and J genes are TRBV24-1 and TRBJ1-2; D is unresolved. CDR3 length: 13 residues. Germline assignment: CDR1 KGHDR and CDR2 SFDVKD. V lost 6 bases, J lost 3 bases, and 10 bases lay in between. DNA for the CDR3: TGTGCCACCAGTTTTGGCCCGGACTATGGCTACACCTTC. This encodes CATSFGPDYGYTF.

The gene calls are TRBV28 and TRBJ2-1; tentatively, D is TRBD2 (5 bases). There are 12 residues in the CDR3. With 3 bases removed from V and 5 bases from J, the gap between germline ends came to 5 bases. The germline CDR1 and CDR2 sequences are MDHEN and SYDVKM. The CDR3: CASSFGNNEQFF. CDR3 sequence (DNA): TGTGCCAGCAGTTTCGGGAACAATGAGCAGTTCTTC.

The chain links TRBV28 to TRBJ1-1; TRBD1 agrees at 8 bases. V dropped 6 bases and J dropped 5; count of bases not matched to a gene: 14. The germline V gene has CDR1 MDHEN and CDR2 SYDVKM. The CDR3 contains 16 residues. CDR3 bases: TGTGCCAGCAGGGACTCCACAGGGGGTGGAGGGACTGAAGCTTTCTTT. Its translation: CASRDSTGGGGTEAFF.

On this clonotype: A read error is likely, as this CDR3 ends without the conserved phenylalanine or tryptophan. V gene TRBV5-1 combines with J gene TRBJ1-4; tentative D call: TRBD1 (5 bases). Per germline, CDR1 SGHRS and CDR2 YFSETQ. This CDR3 is 16 amino acids long. Trimming stripped 1 base from V and 4 bases from J, with 14 bases between. CDR3 region: CASSLRTQGYNEKLFL. Here the CDR3 DNA reads TGCGCCAGCAGCTTGCGGACGCAGGGCTATAATGAAAAACTGTTTCTT.

The J gene is TRBJ2-1, the V gene TRBV18; TRBD2 matches at 7 bases. The germline V gene has CDR1 KGHSH and CDR2 LQKENI. This CDR3 region has 12 residues. The V segment lost 6 bases and the J segment 15 bases; nucleotides outside the gene matches: 11. This CDR3 is CASSPTSDSWFF. The DNA for the CDR3 is TGTGCCAGCTCCCCTACTAGCGATAGTTGGTTCTTC.